The 15 T cell receptor beta chains presented below share a single source sample, sequenced in a study of blood T cell repertoires in COVID-19. Sequencing used immunoSEQ multiplex PCR; TCRdb keeps in-frame clones, though not all of them. Counted here are around 200,000 clones, about four fifths occurring once; the ten biggest clones make up 2.5% to 3.5%. The sample was peripheral blood. The receptor set was obtained from a man aged 50 to 60 with active or convalescent COVID-19.

This sequence joins TRBV9 and TRBJ1-6; no clear D gene. This CDR3 spans 14 amino acids. Per germline, CDR1 SGDLS and CDR2 YYNGEE. V was cut by 4 bases and J by 0 bases, with 5 bases left in between. CDR3 amino acids: CASSPHSYNSPLHF. The DNA for the CDR3 is TGTGCCAGCAGCCCCCACTCCTATAATTCACCCCTCCACTTT.

A single count supports this clone. The V and J genes are TRBV24-1 and TRBJ2-7; D perhaps matches TRBD1 (5 bases). Trimming cost V 6 bases and J 4 bases, with 15 bases left between them. The germline V gene encodes CDR1 KGHDR and CDR2 SFDVKD. There are 14 residues in the CDR3. The CDR3 DNA reads TGTGCCACCAGTCGAGGACAATCCTCTTACGAGCAGTACTTC. It translates to CATSRGQSSYEQYF.

This chain joins TRBV7-8 and TRBJ2-3, with TRBD2 as a possible D gene (6 bases). The ends were cut back, 5 bases at V and 3 bases at J, with 9 bases in the middle. The CDR3 has 13 residues. Germline V gene data show CDR1 as SGHVS and CDR2 as FQNEAQ. The CDR3 here is CASSRGGTDTQYF. In nucleotides, the CDR3 is TGTGCCAGCAGCCGGGGAGGAACAGATACGCAGTATTTT.

The chain recombines TRBV10-1 with TRBJ2-2; 7 bases are a match to TRBD2. V gave up 1 base and J gave up 0 bases; unmatched junction bases: 2. This CDR3 contains 16 residues. Germline CDR1 reads WNHNN; CDR2 reads SYGVQD (reference sequence). The CDR3 reads CASSEWDYPNTGELFF. CDR3 nucleotide sequence: TGCGCCAGCAGTGAGTGGGACTACCCGAACACCGGGGAGCTGTTTTTT.

The rearrangement links TRBV14 to TRBJ1-6; 8 positions agree with TRBD1. Looked up from germline, CDR1 is SGHDN and CDR2 is FVKESK. CDR3 size: 15 residues. V was clipped by 4 bases and J by 7 bases; unmatched bases: 6. The CDR3 nucleotides are TGTGCCAGCAGCCCTCTCCAGGGGGCGAATTCACCCCTCCACTTT. The encoded protein is CASSPLQGANSPLHF.

The chain employs TRBV12-3 or TRBV12-4 and TRBJ1-2; D is unresolved. The length of the CDR3 is 13 residues. The V end was cut by 3 bases, the J end by 7 bases, with 12 bases between. The CDR3 protein is CASSLGRGTGYTF. The CDR3 nucleotides are TGTGCCAGCAGTTTGGGTCGGGGAACTGGCTACACCTTC.

CDR3 DNA sequence: TGTGCCAGTCGGAGTAGCGGGAGCTTTAGGGGTGAGCAGTTCTTC. It is translated as CASRSSGSFRGEQFF. The chain combines TRBV27 with TRBJ2-1; 9 bases are a match to TRBD2. This CDR3 spans 15 amino acids. Germline CDR1 and CDR2: MNHEY and SMNVEV (reference sequence). The V segment lost 9 bases and the J segment 9 bases; nucleotides outside the gene matches: 15.

This rearrangement joins TRBV6-5 to TRBJ2-5; weak D call: TRBD1 (6 bases). Trimming pared 2 bases from V and 1 base from J, leaving 11 bases between. CDR3 size: 15 residues. The germline CDR1 and CDR2 sequences are MNHEY and SVGAGI. CDR3 sequence (DNA): TGTGCCAGCAGTTACAGGGGGTTTTTCCAAGAGACCCAGTACTTC. As protein: CASSYRGFFQETQYF.

The rearrangement uses TRBV24-1 and TRBJ2-3, with 7 positions matching TRBD2. V shed 5 bases and J 1 base; nucleotides not matched to a gene: 5. CDR1 and CDR2 (germline): KGHDR, SFDVKD. The CDR3 has 15 amino acids. The CDR3 DNA sequence: TGTGCCACCAGTGTTCCCGCGGGAGGCACAGATACGCAGTATTTT. It is translated as CATSVPAGGTDTQYF.

The rearrangement uses TRBV5-1 and TRBJ1-4; D is possibly TRBD1 (6 bases). The CDR3 covers 16 residues. Germline-derived CDR1 and CDR2 are SGHRS and YFSETQ. The V end was cut by 0 bases, the J end by 4 bases, with 13 bases between. CDR3 DNA sequence: TGCGCCAGCAGCTTGGGGACAGCCGGTGGTAATGAAAAACTGTTTTTT. This sequence encodes CASSLGTAGGNEKLFF.

The V and J genes are TRBV7-6 and TRBJ2-2; 7 bases line up with TRBD1. The CDR3 consists of 18 residues. J gave up 0 bases and V 2 bases, and 9 bases lay outside the gene matches. Germline CDR1 SGHVS, CDR2 FNYEAQ. DNA for the CDR3: TGTGCCAGCAGCTTAATCGCTCCCACAGGGGCGAACACCGGGGAGCTGTTTTTT. It encodes CASSLIAPTGANTGELFF.

The chain employs TRBV3-1 (or the pseudogene TRBV3-2) and TRBJ2-2; TRBD1 aligns across 9 bases. This CDR3 has 18 residues. With 2 bases clipped from V and 7 bases from J, the junction kept 14 bases outside the gene matches. Germline V gives CDR1 LGHDT, CDR2 YNNKEL (reference sequence). This CDR3 reads CASSQTSGTGLNGGELFF. In nucleotides, the CDR3 is TGTGCCAGCAGCCAAACCTCAGGGACAGGGCTGAACGGCGGGGAGCTGTTTTTT.

The J gene is TRBJ2-1, the V gene TRBV7-6, with D possibly matching TRBD1 (6 bases). Trimming took 2 bases from V and 7 from J, leaving 18 bases between them. The CDR3 is 16 amino acids. The germline CDR1 and CDR2 sequences are SGHVS and FNYEAQ. As DNA, the CDR3 is TGTGCCAGCAGCTTATGGGCACAGGGTCAAGGGAATGAGCAGTTCTTC. This encodes CASSLWAQGQGNEQFF. Filled out from reference TRBV7-6 and TRBJ2-1, the complete variable domain reads GAGVSQSPRYKVTKRGQDVALRCDPISGHVSLYWYRQALGQGPEFLTYFNYEAQQDKSGLPNDRFSAERPEGSISTLTIQRTEQRDSAMYRCASSLWAQGQGNEQFFGPGTRLTVL.

This chain uses TRBV7-6 with TRBJ2-1; possibly TRBD2 for D (5 bases). V was pared by 2 bases and J by 2 bases, with 13 bases between. The CDR3 consists of 16 residues. Germline CDR1 is SGHVS and CDR2 is FNYEAQ. The CDR3 loop is CASSLSREGTYNEQFF. CDR3 nucleotides: TGTGCCAGCAGCTTATCACGGGAAGGAACCTACAATGAGCAGTTCTTC. Full variable domain (rest looked up from reference TRBV7-6 and TRBJ2-1): GAGVSQSPRYKVTKRGQDVALRCDPISGHVSLYWYRQALGQGPEFLTYFNYEAQQDKSGLPNDRFSAERPEGSISTLTIQRTEQRDSAMYRCASSLSREGTYNEQFFGPGTRLTVL.

This clone was counted a single time. The chain uses TRBV25-1 and TRBJ2-5; no clear D gene. The CDR3 is 15 residues long. The V gene lost 8 bases and the J gene lost 2 bases, with 18 bases spanning the gap. CDR1 and CDR2 (germline): MGHDK, SYGVNS. This CDR3 is CASSQLRGVQETQYF. CDR3 DNA sequence: TGTGCCAGCTCCCAACTTCGCGGAGTTCAAGAGACCCAGTACTTC.